This TCR beta chain was recorded in a study of vaccination and CD4 T cells after COVID-19. The sample holds a few counts of this clonotype. The time point is: late sampling 161 to 241 days after vaccination in three convalescent patients. TCRdb passed the PCR reads through MiXCR, listing each CDR3 protein once. The sample contains more than 35,000 distinct CDR3 sequences, about 35% of which appear only once. The sample was CD4+ T cells from blood, taken about 7 months after SARS-CoV-2 vaccination. The sequence was collected from a human donor who had recovered from COVID-19.

Here the CDR3 reads CSAPTLGETQYF. CDR3 sequence (DNA): TGCAGTGCCCCCACGTTGGGGGAGACCCAGTACTTC. V and J are TRBV20-1 and TRBJ2-5, with no clear D. This CDR3 has 12 amino acids. V lost 6 bases and J lost 5, with 13 bases in between. The germline CDR1 and CDR2 sequences are DFQATT and SNEGSKA (reference sequence).